This TCR beta chain is from a study of blood T cell repertoires in COVID-19. Turning to the study itself: Acute-phase and convalescent COVID-19 samples originated in the United States, Italy and Spain. Nucleic acid was either cDNA or gDNA, and it came from T cells, B-cell-depleted T cells, or PBMCs.

This CDR3 is 13 amino acids long. Germline lookup yields CDR1 SQVTM and CDR2 ANQGSEA. Germline trimming cut 6 bases from V and 10 bases from J; bases unmatched to any gene: 9. Profiled with immunoSEQ multiplex PCR; TCRdb holds only in-frame clones, not every one. Of more than 35,000 clones in the sample, 65% to 90% were seen once. The genes are TRBV29-1 and TRBJ1-1, with 12 bases that match TRBD1. Sequenced sample: peripheral blood. The receptor was isolated from a human donor in a cohort sampled during active COVID-19. CDR3 nucleotides: TGCAGCGTCGAGGGACAGGGGGCGCGGGGAGCTTTCTTT. It yields the protein CSVEGQGARGAFF. The entire variable domain, with the rest obtained from reference TRBV29-1 and TRBJ1-1, is as follows: SAVISQKPSRDICQRGTSLTIQCQVDSQVTMMFWYRQQPGQSLTLIATANQGSEATYESGFVIDKFPISRPNLTFSTLTVSNMSPEDSSIYLCSVEGQGARGAFFGQGTRLTVV.